Presented here are 14 T cell receptor beta chains from one specimen sequenced in a study of T-cell memory formation after mild COVID-19. From the 5' RACE reads, TCRdb called clonotypes with MiXCR, one entry per CDR3 protein. The sample contains about 88,000 distinct CDR3 sequences, around 25% of which appear only once. The sequenced sample was PBMCs or a T cell subset sorted from them (not recorded which). The receptors shown here come from a man aged 18 to 29 who had mild COVID-19 (a few samples of this study predate the infection). Cell type and time point are not known.

This clonotype was counted between two and nine times. The rearrangement uses TRBV27 and TRBJ2-2; D is unclear. This CDR3 has 17 amino acids. CDR1 is MNHEY, CDR2 SMNVEV, per germline (reference sequence). The V end was cut by 6 bases, the J end by 5 bases, with 22 bases between. In nucleotides, the CDR3 is TGTGCCAGCAGCCCCTCCCACAACCACCTAACTACCGGGGAGCTGTTTTTT. It specifies CASSPSHNHLTTGELFF.

V gene TRBV6-5 combines with J gene TRBJ2-5; D is ambiguous. Germline CDR1 and CDR2: MNHEY and SVGAGI. V dropped 2 bases and J dropped 1 base, with 5 bases sitting between them. This CDR3 comprises 13 residues. The DNA of the CDR3 is TGTGCCAGCAGTTACGGCGGCCAAGAGACCCAGTACTTC. Protein product: CASSYGGQETQYF.

The CDR3, as DNA: TGTGCCAGCTTTTGGGGGAGGACGCAGTATTTT. Its protein is CASFWGRTQYF. The rearrangement joins TRBV7-2 to TRBJ2-3; maybe TRBD2 (6 bases). The CDR3 spans 11 residues. Germline-derived CDR1 and CDR2 are SGHTA and FQGNSA. V was pared by 8 bases and J by 9 bases, with 12 bases between.

This clonotype was counted only a few times. This rearrangement joins TRBV7-9 to TRBJ1-2; maybe TRBD1 (5 bases). Trimming removed 10 bases at V and 4 bases at J, with 13 bases between. The germline gives CDR1 SEHNR, CDR2 FQNEAQ (reference sequence). The CDR3 consists of 12 residues. The CDR3 nucleotides read TGTGCCACCGGAGACAGCCCCTATGGCTACACCTTC. Translation: CATGDSPYGYTF.

This clonotype turned up a few times. V is TRBV29-1 and J is TRBJ2-7; D remains ambiguous. The CDR3 extends over 11 amino acids. V lost 5 bases and J 2 bases, leaving 7 bases between the germline ends. Germline V gene sequence: CDR1 SQVTM, CDR2 ANQGSEA. CDR3 nucleotides: TGCAGCGTTACGCAGGCCTACGAGCAGTACTTC. It codes for CSVTQAYEQYF.

The chain recombines TRBV9 with TRBJ1-1; D is undetermined. This CDR3 spans 13 amino acids. Trimming stripped 0 bases from V and 5 bases from J, with 8 bases between. Per the germline V gene, CDR1 is SGDLS and CDR2 is YYNGEE. CDR3 protein: CASSVAGNTEAFF. The CDR3 DNA reads as TGTGCCAGCAGCGTAGCGGGGAATACTGAAGCTTTCTTT.

The rearrangement links TRBV7-9 to TRBJ2-5; weak D call: TRBD1 (5 bases). V lost 5 bases and J 2 bases, leaving 9 bases between the germline ends. This CDR3 has 13 residues. Looked up from germline, CDR1 is SEHNR and CDR2 is FQNEAQ (reference sequence). The CDR3 reads CASSLDRQETQYF. The CDR3 coding sequence is TGTGCCAGCAGCCTCGACAGACAAGAGACCCAGTACTTC.

This rearrangement joins TRBV25-1 to TRBJ2-7; D is uncertain. The CDR3 loop spans 11 amino acids. Trimming took 3 bases from V and 5 from J, leaving 5 bases between them. In germline, CDR1 is MGHDK, CDR2 SYGVNS. CDR3 region: CASSEGDEQYV. As DNA, the CDR3 is TGTGCCAGCAGTGAGGGCGACGAGCAGTACGTC.

This clonotype was seen more than once but under ten times. This chain joins TRBV5-6 and TRBJ2-7; D gene uncertain. Germline-derived CDR1 and CDR2 are SGHDT and YYEEEE. The CDR3 spans 13 residues. The V end was cut by 0 bases, the J end by 2 bases, with 6 bases between. CDR3 amino acids: CASSLGDPYEQYF. In DNA, the CDR3 is TGTGCCAGCAGCTTGGGGGATCCCTACGAGCAGTACTTC.

This clonotype has more than one count but fewer than ten. This chain connects TRBV5-1 to TRBJ2-2; 12 bases agree with TRBD2. The CDR3 runs to 18 residues. Germline loops: CDR1 SGHRS, CDR2 YFSETQ. With V trimmed by 7 bases and J by 3 bases, 13 bases remained unmatched. The CDR3 reads CASFPTLAGGPDTGELFF. The CDR3 DNA follows: TGCGCCAGCTTTCCTACGCTAGCGGGGGGGCCCGACACCGGGGAGCTGTTTTTT.

The V and J genes are TRBV4-1 and TRBJ1-5, with a possible D match to TRBD1 (5 bases). This CDR3 spans 14 amino acids. Trimming removed 8 bases at V and 5 bases at J, with 16 bases between. Germline assignment: CDR1 MGHRA and CDR2 YSYEKL. The DNA for the CDR3 is TGCGCCAGCGGGTCGGGCAGGGAACATCAGCCCCAGCATTTT. It codes for CASGSGREHQPQHF.

The rearrangement links TRBV12-3 or TRBV12-4 to TRBJ1-1; TRBD1 might be the D (5 bases). The V gene lost 5 bases and the J gene lost 5 bases, with 18 bases spanning the gap. The CDR3 extends over 15 amino acids. The CDR3 region is CASSLLVGTDTEAFF. As DNA, the CDR3 is TGTGCCAGCAGTCTTTTGGTGGGGACGGATACTGAAGCTTTCTTT.

This clonotype turned up a few times. The CDR3 loop is CASSYGGGEAFF. CDR3 nucleotides: TGTGCCAGCAGTTACGGGGGAGGTGAAGCTTTCTTT. The V gene is TRBV6-6, the J gene TRBJ1-1; possibly TRBD1 for D (5 bases). This CDR3 is 12 amino acids long. CDR1 and CDR2 from the germline V gene are MNHNY and SVGAGI (reference sequence). V shed 2 bases and J shed 7 bases, with 8 bases lying between them.

The V gene is TRBV5-1, the J gene TRBJ2-2; TRBD2 agrees at 12 bases. CDR3 length equals 14 residues. The junction had 4 bases not matched to a gene; V was cut back by 7 bases and J by 6 bases. Germline values: CDR1 SGHRS, CDR2 YFSETQ. The CDR3 loop reads CASLAGGPAGELFF. DNA of the CDR3: TGCGCCAGCCTAGCGGGGGGGCCCGCCGGGGAGCTGTTTTTT.